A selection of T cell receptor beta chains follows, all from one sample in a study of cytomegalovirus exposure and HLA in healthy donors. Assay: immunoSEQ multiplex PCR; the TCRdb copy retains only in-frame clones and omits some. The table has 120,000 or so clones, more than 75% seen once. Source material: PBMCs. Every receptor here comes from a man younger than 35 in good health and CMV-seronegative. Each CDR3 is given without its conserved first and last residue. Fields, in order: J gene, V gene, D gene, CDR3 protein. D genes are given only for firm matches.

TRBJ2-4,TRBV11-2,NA,ASSLTGSKAKNIQY
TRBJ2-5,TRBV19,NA,ASSTGTLRETQY
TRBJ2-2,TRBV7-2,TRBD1,ASSFPETGAPLNTGELF
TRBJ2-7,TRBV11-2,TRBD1,ASSLGTGGLSSYEQY
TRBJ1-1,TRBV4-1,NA,ASSQGHGGATEAF
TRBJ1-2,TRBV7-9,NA,ASSLARAENYGYT
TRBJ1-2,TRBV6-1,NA,ASSVGQMNYGYT
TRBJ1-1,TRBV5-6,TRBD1,ASSADRDTEAF
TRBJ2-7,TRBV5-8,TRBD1,ASTRGQATGTYEQY
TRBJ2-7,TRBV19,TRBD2,ASSIIAGGTYEQY
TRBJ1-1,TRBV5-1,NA,ASSLDGPGSTEAF
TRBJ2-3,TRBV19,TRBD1,ASSQGVSSTDTQY
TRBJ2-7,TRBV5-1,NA,ASSLMAAGPTYEQY
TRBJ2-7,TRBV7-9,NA,AIDSLAYEQY
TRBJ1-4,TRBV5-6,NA,ASSLAGGPGEKLF
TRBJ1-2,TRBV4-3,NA,ASSQDQGAGFSNYGYT
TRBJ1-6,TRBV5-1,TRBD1,ASSPLGDRGSPLH